Sequencing of this T cell receptor beta chain was carried out in a study of blood T cell repertoires in COVID-19. Study in general: T cells, B-cell-depleted T cells, or PBMCs supplied cDNA or gDNA.

The germline gives CDR1 LNHDA, CDR2 SQIVND (reference sequence). V was pared by 4 bases and J by 4 bases, with 6 bases of the junction left unmatched. The CDR3 length is 14 residues. In the source study's methods: For nucleated cells, counts were estimated from reference gene primer amplification. This table comes from immunoSEQ multiplex PCR, and its TCRdb copy is limited to in-frame clones, with some not included. V, J and clone size are those of that table, while D and trimming were read from the DNA. The sample has a few hundred thousand clones; under 90% are singletons. Participants, about 18 to 90 years old, spanned fewer than 25 US areas.

Sequencing used PBMCs or T cells enriched from blood (not recorded which). This chain joins TRBV19 and TRBJ1-2; the match to TRBD1 covers 7 bases. This TCR was sampled from a woman under 40 who had recovered from COVID-19. The CDR3 spells CASSKGDSFYGYTF. The CDR3 nucleotides read TGTGCCAGTAGTAAGGGGGACAGTTTCTATGGCTACACCTTC.